What follows describes a single T cell receptor beta chain. As yet, its antigen is unknown. The data originate from a study of cytomegalovirus exposure and HLA in healthy donors. Whole-study findings and limits: The productive fraction for most TCR beta V segments was about 87% or about 30% in an earlier analysis. A later analysis linked a missense DCLRE1C variant to TCR beta V- and J-gene trimming. Among donors in an Asian-associated ancestry cluster, a later analysis reportedly found fewer N-insertions than the roughly 670-donor mean.

PCR employed 60 Vbeta and 13 Jbeta primers. Sequencing was performed with immunoSEQ multiplex PCR; in TCRdb, only in-frame clones are kept and a portion is missing. The sample yields tens of thousands of clones, about 74% seen once. Trimming pared 7 bases from V and 4 bases from J, leaving 8 bases between. CDR1 is SQVTM and CDR2 is ANQGSEA in the germline V gene. The CDR3 sequence is 11 residues long. J is TRBJ1-3 and V is TRBV29-1; unclear D gene. This TCR came from a woman in her forties or fifties in good health and CMV-seropositive. The sample comprised PBMCs. The CDR3 coding sequence is TGCAGCGCGCCCGAGGGAAACACCATATATTTT. Residues: CSAPEGNTIYF.